Shown below are 17 T cell receptor beta chains from a single sample sequenced in a study of T-cell reconstitution after alpha-beta-depleted transplantation in children. Unique molecular identifiers featured in how the TCRbeta library was prepared. MiXCR, run by TCRdb on the PCR reads, gives a single entry per CDR3 protein. Of 200,000 to 250,000 distinct CDR3 sequences in the sample, around 12% are singletons; the top ten hold approximately 2.9%. Sequenced here: PBMCs from the stem cell graft donor, sampled from the stem cell graft. The origin of the receptors is a human donor who donated a stem cell graft to a child with acute lymphoblastic leukemia.

This clonotype was seen ten or more times. This chain connects TRBV7-2 to TRBJ2-7; no clear D gene. CDR1 and CDR2 from the germline V gene are SGHTA and FQGNSA. This CDR3 spans 13 amino acids. Trimming removed 1 base at V and 3 bases at J, with 7 bases between. The DNA for the CDR3 is TGTGCCAGCAGCTTAGACGAGATCTACGAGCAGTACTTC. Encoded protein: CASSLDEIYEQYF.

This clonotype was found many times. V usage is TRBV4-3 and J usage is TRBJ1-6, with 7 bases matching TRBD1. CDR1 is LGHNA, CDR2 YSLEER, per germline. Germline trimming cut 8 bases from V and 4 bases from J; bases unmatched to any gene: 5. The CDR3 has 14 residues. The CDR3 region has the DNA TGCGCCAGCGCCCGGGACAGATATAATTCACCCCTCCACTTT. Translated: CASARDRYNSPLHF.

This clonotype was counted many times. The rearrangement joins TRBV20-1 to TRBJ2-3, with unresolved D. Germline V gene lookup returns CDR1 DFQATT and CDR2 SNEGSKA (reference sequence). V shed 0 bases and J shed 1 base, with 5 bases lying between them. This CDR3 is 13 amino acids long. CDR3 nucleotide sequence: TGCAGTGCTAGAGAATCAGGCACAGATACGCAGTATTTT. As protein: CSARESGTDTQYF.

The chain uses TRBV30 and TRBJ1-1, with D possibly TRBD1 on 6 matching bases. With 2 bases removed from V and 1 base from J, the gap between germline ends came to 11 bases. There are 14 residues in the CDR3. Germline values: CDR1 GTSNPN, CDR2 SVGIG (reference sequence). CDR3 loop: CAWSFTGRNTEAFF. The CDR3, as DNA: TGTGCCTGGAGTTTTACAGGGAGGAACACTGAAGCTTTCTTT.

This rearrangement joins TRBV5-1 to TRBJ2-7; no firm D call. The V end was cut by 0 bases, the J end by 3 bases, with 10 bases between. CDR1 is SGHRS, CDR2 YFSETQ, per germline. The CDR3 has 14 amino acids. The CDR3 sequence: CASSLDSNNYEQYF. CDR3 DNA: TGCGCCAGCAGCTTGGACAGCAATAACTACGAGCAGTACTTC.

This clonotype was seen at least ten times. The chain is built from TRBV30 and TRBJ1-1; D might be TRBD1 (5 bases). Germline V CDR1 and CDR2: GTSNPN, SVGIG (reference sequence). This CDR3 contains 13 residues. V gave up 2 bases and J gave up 5 bases, with 12 bases separating them. CDR3 DNA: TGTGCCTGGAGTCACGGGGCCGCTACTGAAGCTTTCTTT. Translating gives CAWSHGAATEAFF.

This clonotype came up many times. V gene TRBV29-1 combines with J gene TRBJ1-1; 7 bases align to TRBD1. The CDR3 consists of 14 residues. Per the germline V gene, CDR1 is SQVTM and CDR2 is ANQGSEA. J was trimmed by 2 bases and V by 2 bases; bases with no gene match: 5. The chain's CDR3 is CSVESRQGNTEAFF. The CDR3 DNA reads as TGCAGCGTTGAATCGAGACAGGGAAACACTGAAGCTTTCTTT. The full variable domain, its missing parts supplied by reference TRBV29-1 and TRBJ1-1, is SAVISQKPSRDICQRGTSLTIQCQVDSQVTMMFWYRQQPGQSLTLIATANQGSEATYESGFVIDKFPISRPNLTFSTLTVSNMSPEDSSIYLCSVESRQGNTEAFFGQGTRLTVV.

This clonotype has at least ten counts. The rearrangement links TRBV5-1 to TRBJ2-5; TRBD1 agrees at 7 bases. CDR3 length: 14 amino acids. The V segment lost 8 bases and the J segment 3 bases; nucleotides outside the gene matches: 10. Germline V lookup: CDR1 SGHRS, CDR2 YFSETQ. The DNA for the CDR3 is TGCGCCAGTTCCCGAGAGGGACAGAAAGAGACCCAGTACTTC. Translation gives CASSREGQKETQYF.

There are many counts of this clonotype. The chain recombines TRBV27 with TRBJ1-5, with TRBD1 identical over 8 bases. CDR1 and CDR2 from the germline V gene are MNHEY and SMNVEV (reference sequence). The J segment lost 0 bases and the V segment lost 5 bases, leaving 3 bases of the junction unmatched. CDR3 length equals 15 residues. The CDR3 DNA reads as TGTGCCAGCAGTAAGCAGGGGGCTAGCAATCAGCCCCAGCATTTT. Translation gives CASSKQGASNQPQHF.

This clonotype was seen many times. The chain recombines TRBV6-1 with TRBJ2-2; D call uncertain. There are 15 residues in the CDR3. Trimming took 4 bases from V and 5 from J, leaving 14 bases between them. In germline, CDR1 is MNHNS, CDR2 SASEGT. The CDR3 DNA sequence: TGTGCCAGCAGTGTGAGACAAGCGCCGACCGGGGAGCTGTTTTTT. It encodes CASSVRQAPTGELFF.

This clonotype was found many times. The chain links TRBV20-1 to TRBJ2-1; D ambiguous. In germline, CDR1 is DFQATT, CDR2 SNEGSKA (reference sequence). Trimming cost V 0 bases and J 4 bases, with 7 bases left between them. The CDR3 spans 13 residues. CDR3 in DNA: TGCAGTGCTAGAGATGGGCTATACAATGAGCAGTTCTTC. This translates into CSARDGLYNEQFF.

This clonotype was observed many times. The V gene is TRBV27, the J gene TRBJ2-7, with D tentatively TRBD1 (6 bases). The V gene lost 5 bases and the J gene lost 0 bases, with 11 bases spanning the gap. Germline V gene lookup returns CDR1 MNHEY and CDR2 SMNVEV (reference sequence). CDR3 length: 14 residues. CDR3 sequence (DNA): TGTGCCAGCAGTGCGATACAGGGCTCCTACGAGCAGTACTTC. The encoded protein is CASSAIQGSYEQYF.

Many counts were recorded for this clonotype. The rearrangement links TRBV7-2 to TRBJ2-5, with 10 positions matching TRBD2. With 8 bases clipped from V and 3 bases from J, the junction kept 6 bases outside the gene matches. The CDR3 consists of 14 residues. CDR1 is SGHTA and CDR2 is FQGNSA in the germline V gene. CDR3 region: CASLFSGGEETQYF. DNA for the CDR3: TGTGCCAGCCTTTTCAGCGGGGGGGAAGAGACCCAGTACTTC. Variable domain in full (rest from reference TRBV7-2 and TRBJ2-5): GAGVSQSPSNKVTEKGKDVELRCDPISGHTALYWYRQSLGQGLEFLIYFQGNSAPDKSGLPSDRFSAERTGGSVSTLTIQRTQQEDSAVYLCASLFSGGEETQYFGPGTRLLVL.

On this clonotype: A read error may explain this, as a much larger clone is one base away. The chain combines TRBV9 with TRBJ2-3; possibly TRBD2 for D (6 bases). Germline loops: CDR1 SGDLS, CDR2 YYNGEE. Trimming removed 4 bases at V and 3 bases at J, with 18 bases between. The CDR3 totals 16 residues. CDR3 protein: CASSPRCLAGTDTQYF. Here the CDR3 DNA reads TGTGCCAGCAGCCCCCGGTGCCTCGCGGGGACAGATACGCAGTATTTT.

This chain connects TRBV7-9 to TRBJ2-5; 11 bases are a match to TRBD2. Unmatched junction bases numbered 5, after V lost 0 bases and J lost 2 bases. Germline CDR1 is SEHNR and CDR2 is FQNEAQ (reference sequence). This CDR3 spans 17 amino acids. The CDR3 loop reads CASSLARSSGGQETQYF. The CDR3 DNA sequence: TGTGCCAGCAGCTTAGCGCGTTCTAGCGGGGGGCAAGAGACCCAGTACTTC. Full variable domain (outside the CDR3, taken from reference TRBV7-9 and TRBJ2-5): DTGVSQNPRHKITKRGQNVTFRCDPISEHNRLYWYRQTLGQGPEFLTYFQNEAQLEKSRLLSDRFSAERPKGSFSTLEIQRTEQGDSAMYLCASSLARSSGGQETQYFGPGTRLLVL.

This clonotype was seen at least ten times. The rearrangement joins TRBV29-1 to TRBJ2-1; 11 bases fit TRBD2. This CDR3 is 14 amino acids long. V gave up 6 bases and J gave up 6 bases; unmatched junction bases: 7. Germline values: CDR1 SQVTM, CDR2 ANQGSEA. CDR3 sequence reads: CSVILAGGFNEQFF. CDR3 in DNA: TGCAGCGTGATCCTAGCGGGAGGCTTCAATGAGCAGTTCTTC.

This clonotype was recorded at least ten times. The V gene is TRBV28, the J gene TRBJ1-1; D unclear. The CDR3 is made up of 19 amino acids. V lost 1 base and J lost 4, with 25 bases in between. The germline V gene has CDR1 MDHEN and CDR2 SYDVKM. The CDR3 coding sequence is TGTGCCAGCAGTTTATTTTACTCCCGGACGGGTAAGGATAGCACTGAAGCTTTCTTT. It yields the protein CASSLFYSRTGKDSTEAFF. The whole variable domain, remainder taken from reference TRBV28 and TRBJ1-1, is DVKVTQSSRYLVKRTGEKVFLECVQDMDHENMFWYRQDPGLGLRLIYFSYDVKMKEKGDIPEGYSVSREKKERFSLILESASTNQTSMYLCASSLFYSRTGKDSTEAFFGQGTRLTVV.